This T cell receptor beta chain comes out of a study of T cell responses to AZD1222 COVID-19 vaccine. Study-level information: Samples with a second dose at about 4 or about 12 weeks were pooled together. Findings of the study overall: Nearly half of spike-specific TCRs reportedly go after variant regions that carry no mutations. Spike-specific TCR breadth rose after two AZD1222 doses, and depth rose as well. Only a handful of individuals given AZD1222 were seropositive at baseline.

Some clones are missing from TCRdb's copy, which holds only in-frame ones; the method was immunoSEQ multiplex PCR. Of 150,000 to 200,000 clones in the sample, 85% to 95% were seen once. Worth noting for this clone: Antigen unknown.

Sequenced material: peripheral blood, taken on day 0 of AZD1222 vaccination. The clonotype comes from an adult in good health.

The CDR3 sequence is CASSTGQGTNTGELFF. The CDR3 coding sequence is TGCGCCAGCAGTACGGGACAGGGGACGAACACCGGGGAGCTGTTTTTT. V and J are TRBV5-1 and TRBJ2-2; 10 positions agree with TRBD1. The V gene end was trimmed by 5 bases and the J gene end by 0 bases; junction bases not matched to a gene: 4. The CDR3 extends over 16 amino acids. CDR1 is SGHRS and CDR2 is YFSETQ in the germline V gene.